This T cell receptor (beta chain) was recovered during a study of tumor T cells in aggressive B-cell lymphoma. Repertoires were generated with immunoSEQ multiplex PCR, while TCRdb's copy carries only in-frame clones and drops some. The table has about 9,900 clones, about 82% seen once. The CDR3 covers 15 residues. V gave up 4 bases and J gave up 4 bases; unmatched junction bases: 6. Germline CDR1 reads SGHRS; CDR2 reads YFSETQ. The clonotype comes from an adult with diffuse large B cell lymphoma. The chain is built from TRBV5-1 and TRBJ1-3; 9 bases are a match to TRBD1. What was sequenced was tumor tissue. The CDR3 sequence: CASSPDRGLGNTIYF. Written as DNA, the CDR3 is TGCGCCAGCAGCCCCGACAGGGGGTTAGGAAACACCATATATTTT.